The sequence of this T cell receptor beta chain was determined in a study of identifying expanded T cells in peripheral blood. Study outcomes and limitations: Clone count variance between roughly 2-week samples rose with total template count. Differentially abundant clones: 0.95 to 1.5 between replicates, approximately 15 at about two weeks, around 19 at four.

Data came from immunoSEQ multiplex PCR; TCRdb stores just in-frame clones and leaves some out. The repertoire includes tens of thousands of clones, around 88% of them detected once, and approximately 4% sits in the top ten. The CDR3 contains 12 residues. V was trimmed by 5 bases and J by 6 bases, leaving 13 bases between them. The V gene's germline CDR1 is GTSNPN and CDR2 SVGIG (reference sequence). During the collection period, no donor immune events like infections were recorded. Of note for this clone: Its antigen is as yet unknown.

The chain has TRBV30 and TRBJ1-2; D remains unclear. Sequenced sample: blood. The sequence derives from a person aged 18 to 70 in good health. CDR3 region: CAWSTVANGYTF. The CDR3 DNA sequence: TGTGCCTGGTCAACAGTGGCCAATGGCTACACCTTC.